This T cell receptor beta chain was retrieved from a study of T-cell reconstitution after alpha-beta-depleted transplantation in children. During its preparation, the TCRbeta library received unique molecular identifiers. Using its own MiXCR run on the PCR reads, TCRdb lists one record per CDR3 protein. The sample lists fewer than 700,000 distinct CDR3 sequences, roughly 13% seen once, with around 2.2% in the top ten. This clonotype was counted only a few times. Germline assignment: CDR1 MDHEN and CDR2 SYDVKM. This CDR3 contains 15 residues. With V trimmed by 3 bases and J by 4 bases, 4 bases remained unmatched.

J is TRBJ2-1 and V is TRBV28, with 9 bases aligning to TRBD2. The sample was PBMCs, mostly from graft donor cells, taken 360 days after TCRalphabeta/CD19-depleted stem cell transplant. This TCR was sampled from a male patient under 18 who had a stem cell transplant for acute myeloid leukemia, so the T cells may come from the graft donor. The CDR3 spells CASSFLAGIYNEQFF. Written as DNA, the CDR3 is TGTGCCAGCAGTTTTCTAGCGGGAATATACAATGAGCAGTTCTTC.